This is a list of T cell receptor beta chains from one sample in a study of shared clonotypes between healthy human individuals. Profiling relied on immunoSEQ multiplex PCR, and the TCRdb table lists in-frame clones only, not all of them. The sample has 2 million to 2.5 million clones, more than 90% seen once. The sample was naive CD4+ T cells sorted from blood. These receptor sequences come from a man in his late teens or twenties in good health. Both conserved end residues are part of each CDR3. A D gene is named only where the DNA matches it firmly. Expanded clones are given a class, and other clones once, few, many or no size at all.

v_gene	abundance	d_gene	j_gene	CDR3aa	CDR3nt
TRBV10-1	NA	TRBD2	TRBJ2-3	CASSGTSGTKATQYF	TGCGCCAGCAGCGGGACTAGCGGTACGAAGGCCACGCAGTATTTT
TRBV2	NA	TRBD2	TRBJ2-7	CASSEAVWTSGQNSYEQYF	TGTGCCAGCAGTGAAGCCGTTTGGACTAGCGGGCAAAACTCCTACGAGCAGTACTTC
TRBV28	NA	TRBD1	TRBJ2-2	CASSSPGQGGTGELFF	TGTGCCAGCAGTTCACCGGGACAGGGGGGAACCGGGGAGCTGTTTTTT
TRBV5-1	NA	NA	TRBJ2-3	CASSLEGMGTQYF	TGCGCCAGCAGCTTGGAGGGGATGGGTACGCAGTATTTT
TRBV7-6	NA	NA	TRBJ1-3	CASSPSRGMSSGNTIYF	TGTGCCAGCAGCCCCTCCAGGGGTATGAGCTCTGGAAACACCATATATTTT
TRBV9	NA	NA	TRBJ2-3	CASRPPATDTQYF	TGTGCCAGCAGACCCCCGGCTACAGATACGCAGTATTTT
TRBV5-1	NA	TRBD2	TRBJ2-3	CASSQQRGPDTQYF	TGCGCCAGCAGCCAACAGCGGGGCCCAGATACGCAGTATTTT
TRBV7-2	NA	NA	TRBJ2-7	CASSFLNEQYF	TGTGCCAGCAGCTTCTTAAACGAGCAGTACTTC
TRBV2	NA	TRBD1	TRBJ2-1	CASKEDRGFDNEQFF	TGTGCCAGTAAGGAGGACAGGGGTTTTGACAATGAGCAGTTCTTC
TRBV4-3	NA	TRBD2	TRBJ2-5	CASSQELAGGLETQYF	TGCGCCAGCAGCCAAGAACTAGCGGGAGGGCTAGAGACCCAGTACTTC
TRBV9	once	NA	TRBJ2-3	CASSPRPTTDTQYF	TGTGCCAGCAGCCCCCGGCCTACAACAGATACGCAGTATTTT
TRBV29-1	NA	NA	TRBJ2-1	CSVDPPGAYNEQFF	TGCAGCGTTGACCCCCCGGGTGCTTACAATGAGCAGTTCTTC
TRBV30	NA	TRBD1	TRBJ2-7	CAWTGTGIVEQYF	TGTGCCTGGACCGGGACAGGGATCGTCGAGCAGTACTTC
TRBV28	NA	NA	TRBJ2-7	CASSFNLPYEQYF	TGTGCCAGCAGTTTCAACCTACCCTACGAGCAGTACTTC
TRBV19	NA	NA	TRBJ1-5	CASRKVNQPQHF	TGTGCCTCCAGGAAAGTCAATCAGCCCCAGCATTTT
TRBV7-2	NA	NA	TRBJ2-4	CASSLVSIAKNIQYF	TGTGCCAGCAGCTTAGTCTCAATAGCCAAAAACATTCAGTACTTC
TRBV7-7	NA	TRBD2	TRBJ2-5	CASSLVGSGIEGTQYF	TGTGCTAGCAGCTTAGTAGGTAGCGGGATCGAGGGGACCCAGTACTTC
TRBV11-2	NA	NA	TRBJ1-1	CASRRGSNGNTEAFF	TGTGCCAGCAGGAGGGGGTCGAACGGGAACACTGAAGCTTTCTTT
TRBV28	once	NA	TRBJ1-2	CASSNTRATTAHSHTF	TGTGCCAGCAGCAACACCCGGGCCACGACAGCCCATAGTCACACCTTC
TRBV28	NA	NA	TRBJ2-3	CASSTPRGPDTQYF	TGTGCCAGCAGTACCCCTCGGGGCCCAGATACGCAGTATTTT
TRBV7-7	NA	NA	TRBJ2-1	CASSHGASDSPFF	TGTGCTAGCAGCCACGGGGCTAGCGATTCCCCGTTCTTC
TRBV6-6	NA	TRBD2	TRBJ2-2	CASSYSSGYEELFF	TGTGCCAGCAGTTACTCTAGCGGGTATGAGGAGCTGTTTTTT
TRBV5-4	NA	NA	TRBJ1-2	CASTREGSAGEGYTF	TGTGCCAGCACTAGGGAGGGTTCGGCAGGTGAAGGCTACACCTTC
TRBV7-9	few	NA	TRBJ1-6	CASSLGRESPLHF	TGTGCCAGCAGCCTAGGGAGGGAATCACCCCTCCACTTT
TRBV6-5	NA	TRBD1	TRBJ2-4	CASSYLGQGKNIQYF	TGTGCCAGCAGTTACCTGGGACAGGGGAAAAACATTCAGTACTTC
TRBV11-2	once	NA	TRBJ2-7	CASSPRERYYYEQYF	TGTGCCAGCAGCCCTAGGGAAAGGTACTACTACGAGCAGTACTTC